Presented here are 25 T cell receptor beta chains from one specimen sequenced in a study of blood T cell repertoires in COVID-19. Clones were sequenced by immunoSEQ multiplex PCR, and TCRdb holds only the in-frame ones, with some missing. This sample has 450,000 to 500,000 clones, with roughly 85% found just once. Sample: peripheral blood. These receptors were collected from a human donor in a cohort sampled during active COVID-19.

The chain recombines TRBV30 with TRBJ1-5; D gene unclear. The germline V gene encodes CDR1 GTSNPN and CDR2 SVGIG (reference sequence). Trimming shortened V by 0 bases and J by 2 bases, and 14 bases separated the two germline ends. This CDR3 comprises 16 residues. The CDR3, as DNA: TGTGCCTGGAGTGTAGGAGTTGATATGGGCAATCAGCCCCAGCATTTT. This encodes CAWSVGVDMGNQPQHF.

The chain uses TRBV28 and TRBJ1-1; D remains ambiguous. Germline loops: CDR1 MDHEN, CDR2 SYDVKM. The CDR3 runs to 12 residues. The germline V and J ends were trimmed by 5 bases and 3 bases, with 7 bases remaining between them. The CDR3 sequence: CASSPMYTEAFF. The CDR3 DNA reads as TGTGCCAGCAGTCCAATGTACACTGAAGCTTTCTTT.

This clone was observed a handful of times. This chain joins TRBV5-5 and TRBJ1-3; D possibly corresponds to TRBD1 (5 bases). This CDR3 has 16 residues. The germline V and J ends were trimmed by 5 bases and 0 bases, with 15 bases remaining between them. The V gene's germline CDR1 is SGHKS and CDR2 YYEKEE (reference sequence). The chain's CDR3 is CASRPVTGASGNTIYF. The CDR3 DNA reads TGTGCCAGCAGACCCGTTACAGGTGCCTCTGGAAACACCATATATTTT.

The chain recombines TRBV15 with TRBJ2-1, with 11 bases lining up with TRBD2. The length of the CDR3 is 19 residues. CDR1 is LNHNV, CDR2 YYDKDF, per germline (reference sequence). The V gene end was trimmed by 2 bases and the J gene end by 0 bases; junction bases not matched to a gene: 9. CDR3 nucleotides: TGTGCCACCAGCAGAACCCGACTAGCGGGATTAAGCTCCTACAATGAGCAGTTCTTC. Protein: CATSRTRLAGLSSYNEQFF.

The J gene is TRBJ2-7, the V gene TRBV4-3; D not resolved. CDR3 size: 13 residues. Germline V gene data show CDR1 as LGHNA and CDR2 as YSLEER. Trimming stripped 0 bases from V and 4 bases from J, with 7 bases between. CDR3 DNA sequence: TGCGCCAGCAGCCAAGATTCCGGTTACGAGCAGTACTTC. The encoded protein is CASSQDSGYEQYF.

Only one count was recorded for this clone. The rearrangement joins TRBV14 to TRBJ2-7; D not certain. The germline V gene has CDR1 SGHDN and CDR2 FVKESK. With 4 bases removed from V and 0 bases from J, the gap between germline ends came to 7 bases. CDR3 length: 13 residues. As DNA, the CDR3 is TGTGCCAGCAGCCCTTTGAGCTCCTACGAGCAGTACTTC. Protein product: CASSPLSSYEQYF.

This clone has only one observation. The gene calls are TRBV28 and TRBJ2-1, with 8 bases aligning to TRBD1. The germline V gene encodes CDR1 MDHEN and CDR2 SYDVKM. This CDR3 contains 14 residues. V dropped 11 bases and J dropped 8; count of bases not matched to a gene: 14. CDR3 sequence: CAANRDRKVYEQFF. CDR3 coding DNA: TGTGCCGCCAACCGGGACAGGAAGGTCTATGAGCAGTTCTTC.

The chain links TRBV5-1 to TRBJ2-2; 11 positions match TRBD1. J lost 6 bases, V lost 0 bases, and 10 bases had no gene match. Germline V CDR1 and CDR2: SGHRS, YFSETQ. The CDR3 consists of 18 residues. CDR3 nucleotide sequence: TGCGCCAGCAGCTTGGCCCGGGACAGGGGGTCTTTCGCCGGGGAGCTGTTTTTT. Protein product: CASSLARDRGSFAGELFF.

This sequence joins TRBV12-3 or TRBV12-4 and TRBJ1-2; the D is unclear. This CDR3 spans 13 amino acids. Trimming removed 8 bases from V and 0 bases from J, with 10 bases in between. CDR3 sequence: CASSMAANYGYTF. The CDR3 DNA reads TGTGCCAGCTCTATGGCGGCTAACTATGGCTACACCTTC.

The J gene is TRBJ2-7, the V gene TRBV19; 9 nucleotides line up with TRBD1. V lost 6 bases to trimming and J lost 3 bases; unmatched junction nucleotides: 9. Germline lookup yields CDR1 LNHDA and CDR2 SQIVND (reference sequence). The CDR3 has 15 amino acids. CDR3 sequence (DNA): TGTGCCAGTAGCACCCTAAGGGGACAGGGCTACGAGCAGTACTTC. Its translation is CASSTLRGQGYEQYF.

The CDR3 spells CASSHSTRQGGGYTF. The CDR3 bases are TGTGCCAGCAGCCATTCTACCAGACAGGGAGGCGGCTACACCTTC. This sequence joins TRBV14 and TRBJ1-2; TRBD1 agrees at 7 bases. V lost 3 bases, J lost 8 bases, and 12 bases stayed unmatched. Per the germline V gene, CDR1 is SGHDN and CDR2 is FVKESK. This CDR3 has 15 residues.

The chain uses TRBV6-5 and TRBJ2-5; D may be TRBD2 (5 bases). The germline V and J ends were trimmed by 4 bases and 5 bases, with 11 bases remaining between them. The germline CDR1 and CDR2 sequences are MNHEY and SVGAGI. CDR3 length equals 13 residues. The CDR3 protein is CASSSSRRETQYF. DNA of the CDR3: TGTGCCAGCAGTTCCTCCCGGAGGGAGACCCAGTACTTC.

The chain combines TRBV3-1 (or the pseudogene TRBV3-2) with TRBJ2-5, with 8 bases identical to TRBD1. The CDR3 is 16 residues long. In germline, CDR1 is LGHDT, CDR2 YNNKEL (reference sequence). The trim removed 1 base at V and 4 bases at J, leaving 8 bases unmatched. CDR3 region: CASSQARQDRAETQYF. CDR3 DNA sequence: TGTGCCAGCAGCCAAGCCCGACAGGACAGGGCAGAGACCCAGTACTTC.

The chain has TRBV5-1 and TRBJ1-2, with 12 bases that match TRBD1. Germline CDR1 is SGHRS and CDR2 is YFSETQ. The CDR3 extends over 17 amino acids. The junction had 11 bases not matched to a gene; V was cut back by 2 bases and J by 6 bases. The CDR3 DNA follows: TGCGCCAGCAGCTTTGGAGACCGGGACAGGGGGCTCGATGGCTACACCTTC. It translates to CASSFGDRDRGLDGYTF.

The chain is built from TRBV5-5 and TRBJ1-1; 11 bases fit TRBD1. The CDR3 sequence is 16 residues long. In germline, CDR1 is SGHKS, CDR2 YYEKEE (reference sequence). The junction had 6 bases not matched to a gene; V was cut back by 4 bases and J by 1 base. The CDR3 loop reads CASSRTGGAWNTEAFF. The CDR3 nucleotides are TGTGCCAGCAGCCGGACAGGGGGCGCGTGGAACACTGAAGCTTTCTTT.

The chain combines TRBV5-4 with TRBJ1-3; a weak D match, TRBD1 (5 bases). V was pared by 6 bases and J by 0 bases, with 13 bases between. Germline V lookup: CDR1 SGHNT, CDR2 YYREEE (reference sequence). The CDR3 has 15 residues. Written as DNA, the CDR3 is TGTGCCAGCAACCCCGGGGGGGACTCTGGAAACACCATATATTTT. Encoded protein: CASNPGGDSGNTIYF.

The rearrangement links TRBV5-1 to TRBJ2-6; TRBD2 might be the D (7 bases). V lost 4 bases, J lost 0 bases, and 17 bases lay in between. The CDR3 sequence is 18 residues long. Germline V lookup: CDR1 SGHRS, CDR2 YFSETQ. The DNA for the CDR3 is TGCGCCAGCAGCCCCCTGAGGGGGGAGGGCTCTGGGGCCAACGTCCTGACTTTC. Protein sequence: CASSPLRGEGSGANVLTF. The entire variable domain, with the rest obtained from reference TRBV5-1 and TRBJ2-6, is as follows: KAGVTQTPRYLIKTRGQQVTLSCSPISGHRSVSWYQQTPGQGLQFLFEYFSETQRNKGNFPGRFSGRQFSNSRSEMNVSTLELGDSALYLCASSPLRGEGSGANVLTFGAGSRLTVL.

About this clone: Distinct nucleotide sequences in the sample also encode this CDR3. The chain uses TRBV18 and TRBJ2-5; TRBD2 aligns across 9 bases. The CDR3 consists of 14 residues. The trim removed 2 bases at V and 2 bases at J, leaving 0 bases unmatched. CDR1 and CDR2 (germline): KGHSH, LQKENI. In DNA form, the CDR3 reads TGTGCCAGCTCACCAGCGGGGGGGCAAGAGACCCAGTACTTC. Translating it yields CASSPAGGQETQYF.

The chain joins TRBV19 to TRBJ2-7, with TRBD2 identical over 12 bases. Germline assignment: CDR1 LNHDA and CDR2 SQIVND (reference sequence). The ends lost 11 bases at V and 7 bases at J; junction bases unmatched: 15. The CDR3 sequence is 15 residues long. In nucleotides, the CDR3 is TGTGCCGCGTCGGGACTAGCGGGTGACTCCTGGGAGCAGTACTTC. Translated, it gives CAASGLAGDSWEQYF.

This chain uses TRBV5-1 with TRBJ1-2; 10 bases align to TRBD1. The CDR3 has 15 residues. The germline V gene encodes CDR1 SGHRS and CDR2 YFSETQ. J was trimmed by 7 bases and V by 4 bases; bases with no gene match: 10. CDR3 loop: CASSPGQGKLFGYTF. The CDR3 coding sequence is TGCGCCAGCAGCCCGGGACAGGGGAAGCTTTTTGGCTACACCTTC.

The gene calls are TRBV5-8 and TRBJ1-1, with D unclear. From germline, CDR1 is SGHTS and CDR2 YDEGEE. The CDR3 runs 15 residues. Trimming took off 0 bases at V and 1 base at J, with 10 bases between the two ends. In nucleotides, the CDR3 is TGTGCCAGCAGCTTGGTGGCGGGTGGGAACACTGAAGCTTTCTTT. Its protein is CASSLVAGGNTEAFF.

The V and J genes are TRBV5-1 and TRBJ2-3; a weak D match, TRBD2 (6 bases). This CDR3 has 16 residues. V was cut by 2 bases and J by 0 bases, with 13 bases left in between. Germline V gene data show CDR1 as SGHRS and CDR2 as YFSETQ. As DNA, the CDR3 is TGCGCCAGCAGCTTTCTCGCGGGGAGTAGCACAGATACGCAGTATTTT. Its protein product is CASSFLAGSSTDTQYF. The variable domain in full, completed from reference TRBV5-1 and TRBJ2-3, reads KAGVTQTPRYLIKTRGQQVTLSCSPISGHRSVSWYQQTPGQGLQFLFEYFSETQRNKGNFPGRFSGRQFSNSRSEMNVSTLELGDSALYLCASSFLAGSSTDTQYFGPGTRLTVL.

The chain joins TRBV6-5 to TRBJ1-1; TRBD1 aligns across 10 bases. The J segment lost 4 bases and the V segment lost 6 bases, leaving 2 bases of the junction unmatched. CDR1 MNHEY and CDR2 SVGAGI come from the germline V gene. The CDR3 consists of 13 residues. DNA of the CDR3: TGTGCCAGCAGGAGGACAGGGGGCACTGAAGCTTTCTTT. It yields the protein CASRRTGGTEAFF.

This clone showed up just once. CDR3 sequence reads: CASSPSGGILNTQYF. The CDR3 nucleotides are TGCGCCAGCAGCCCTAGCGGGGGGATACTGAATACGCAGTATTTT. This chain uses TRBV5-1 with TRBJ2-3; 11 bases match TRBD2. Trimming cost V 4 bases and J 7 bases; bases outside gene matches: 8. The CDR3 has 15 residues. Per the germline V gene, CDR1 is SGHRS and CDR2 is YFSETQ.

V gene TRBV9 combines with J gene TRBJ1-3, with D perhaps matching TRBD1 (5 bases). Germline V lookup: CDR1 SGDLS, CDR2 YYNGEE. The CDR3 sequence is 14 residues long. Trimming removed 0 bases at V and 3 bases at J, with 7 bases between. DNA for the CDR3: TGTGCCAGCAGCGTAGAGGGGCATGGAAACACCATATATTTT. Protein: CASSVEGHGNTIYF.